The 26 T cell receptor beta chains below all came from one sample that was sequenced in a study of persistence of HIV-infected CD4 T cells. An overlapping HIV-1 Gag peptide pool stimulated these cells at 0.95 to 1 ug/peptide/mL. CD40L/CD69 double-negative CD45RO-high memory CD4+ T cells were collected. No antigen has been assigned to these receptors. Sequencing used immunoSEQ version 4 in survey mode. TCRdb keeps only in-frame clones here, not all; method: immunoSEQ multiplex PCR. The sample carries 30,000 to 45,000 clones, 82% recorded once. Sample: cultured CD4+ T cells from PBMCs, taken from a patient who received antiretroviral therapy. These receptors were collected from an adult with HIV. The donor label of this sample is uncertain.

V and J are TRBV5-1 and TRBJ2-3; D call uncertain. Per the germline V gene, CDR1 is SGHRS and CDR2 is YFSETQ. The germline V and J ends were trimmed by 0 bases and 2 bases, with 10 bases remaining between them. The CDR3 loop spans 15 amino acids. CDR3 bases: TGCGCCAGCAGCTTGGCGCCTACTCACACAGATACGCAGTATTTT. Translation gives CASSLAPTHTDTQYF.

The V call is TRBV19, the J call TRBJ2-1; D may be TRBD1 (6 bases). V lost 8 bases and J lost 6, with 11 bases in between. Germline CDR1 is LNHDA and CDR2 is SQIVND (reference sequence). The CDR3 is 12 amino acids. The CDR3, as DNA: TGTGCCAGTTCCCTAGGGGGCAATGAGCAGTTCTTC. As protein: CASSLGGNEQFF. The full variable domain, with the rest looked up from reference TRBV19 and TRBJ2-1, is DGGITQSPKYLFRKEGQNVTLSCEQNLNHDAMYWYRQDPGQGLRLIYYSQIVNDFQKGDIAEGYSVSREKKESFPLTVTSAQKNPTAFYLCASSLGGNEQFFGPGTRLTVL.

This clone was found a few times. This chain joins TRBV5-6 and TRBJ1-2; D is perhaps TRBD1 (5 bases). V lost 4 bases to trimming and J lost 2 bases, with 18 bases between them. Germline V gene data show CDR1 as SGHDT and CDR2 as YYEEEE. This CDR3 spans 16 amino acids. CDR3 sequence reads: CASSLNSGTRNYGYTF. The CDR3 nucleotides read TGTGCCAGCAGCCTAAACTCCGGGACGAGGAACTATGGCTACACCTTC.

V is TRBV6-5 and J is TRBJ2-3; D remains ambiguous. CDR1 and CDR2 (germline): MNHEY, SVGAGI. The CDR3 sequence is 14 residues long. V lost 10 bases and J lost 1, with 15 bases in between. The CDR3 DNA reads TGTGCCACCCAAGGGATGAGCGGCACAGATACGCAGTATTTT. This encodes CATQGMSGTDTQYF.

The chain has TRBV24-1 and TRBJ2-1; D may be TRBD1 (5 bases). V was pared by 6 bases and J by 9 bases, with 8 bases between. CDR1 KGHDR and CDR2 SFDVKD come from the germline V gene. There are 11 residues in the CDR3. Here the CDR3 DNA reads TGTGCCACCAGTTTAGGGGTTGAGCAGTTCTTC. This codes for CATSLGVEQFF.

This clone was picked up a small number of times. This sample includes further DNA sequences coding for the same CDR3. V gene TRBV6-1 combines with J gene TRBJ2-3, with no clear D. Germline CDR1 is MNHNS and CDR2 is SASEGT. CDR3 size: 13 residues. Trimming removed 2 bases at V and 2 bases at J, with 5 bases between. CDR3 in DNA: TGTGCCAGCAGTGAAACATACACAGATACGCAGTATTTT. Amino acids: CASSETYTDTQYF.

V is TRBV6-5 and J is TRBJ1-2; D unresolved. This CDR3 spans 13 amino acids. V lost 0 bases, J lost 4 bases, and 6 bases lay in between. Per the germline V gene, CDR1 is MNHEY and CDR2 is SVGAGI. The CDR3 DNA reads as TGTGCCAGCAGTTACTCAGGATCCTATGGCTACACCTTC. Translated, it gives CASSYSGSYGYTF.

V is TRBV2 and J is TRBJ1-6, with 9 nucleotides matching TRBD1. CDR3 length: 17 amino acids. The germline CDR1 and CDR2 sequences are SNHLY and FYNNEI. V was clipped by 6 bases and J by 8 bases; unmatched bases: 14. The CDR3 coding sequence is TGTGCCAGCAGGGATACAGGGGGCAACGGTCCCCATTCACCCCTCCACTTT. Protein: CASRDTGGNGPHSPLHF. Full variable domain (rest looked up from reference TRBV2 and TRBJ1-6): EPEVTQTPSHQVTQMGQEVILRCVPISNHLYFYWYRQILGQKVEFLVSFYNNEISEKSEIFDDQFSVERPDGSNFTLKIRSTKLEDSAMYFCASRDTGGNGPHSPLHFGNGTRLTVT.

The rearrangement joins TRBV7-2 to TRBJ1-1; D gene ambiguous. The CDR3 sequence is 12 residues long. Trimming cost V 5 bases and J 8 bases, with 12 bases left between them. From germline, CDR1 is SGHTA and CDR2 FQGNSA. CDR3 sequence reads: CASSHPGSEAFF. The CDR3 bases are TGTGCCAGCAGCCATCCGGGGTCCGAAGCTTTCTTT.

The V and J genes are TRBV6-1 and TRBJ1-1; D not certain. The germline V gene encodes CDR1 MNHNS and CDR2 SASEGT. This CDR3 spans 13 amino acids. Trimming removed 3 bases at V and 1 base at J, with 6 bases between. The CDR3 bases are TGTGCCAGCAGTGATCACCCGAACACTGAAGCTTTCTTT. Its translation: CASSDHPNTEAFF.

The V and J genes are TRBV5-1 and TRBJ2-3, with D possibly TRBD2 on 7 matching bases. V shed 4 bases and J shed 1 base, with 13 bases lying between them. The germline V gene has CDR1 SGHRS and CDR2 YFSETQ. The CDR3 has 15 residues. The CDR3 DNA reads as TGCGCCAGCAGCGGACAGCGGGGCGGCACAGATACGCAGTATTTT. Protein product: CASSGQRGGTDTQYF.

This clone appeared a few times. The V call is TRBV30, the J call TRBJ1-2; D is unresolved. Trimming shortened V by 0 bases and J by 6 bases, and 8 bases separated the two germline ends. The length of the CDR3 is 12 residues. From germline, CDR1 is GTSNPN and CDR2 SVGIG (reference sequence). The CDR3 protein is CAWSVRFNGYTF. Written as DNA, the CDR3 is TGTGCCTGGAGTGTTCGCTTTAATGGCTACACCTTC.

This clone was recorded a few times. The V call is TRBV5-1, the J call TRBJ2-2; D may match TRBD1 or TRBD2 (6 bases each). Germline lookup yields CDR1 SGHRS and CDR2 YFSETQ. The germline V and J ends were trimmed by 4 bases and 0 bases, with 16 bases remaining between them. The CDR3 extends over 17 amino acids. CDR3 protein: CASSPHMGGTNTGELFF. In DNA, the CDR3 is TGCGCCAGCAGCCCTCACATGGGGGGCACGAACACCGGGGAGCTGTTTTTT.

Only a few counts were recorded for this clone. The chain carries TRBV6-4 and TRBJ2-1; 8 bases map to TRBD2. Unmatched junction bases numbered 13, after V lost 6 bases and J lost 9 bases. This CDR3 has 15 amino acids. Germline V lookup: CDR1 MRHNA, CDR2 SNTAGT. The CDR3 coding sequence is TGTGCCAGCAGCACCTTAGCGGGGAGGCAGGGTGAGCAGTTCTTC. Translated, it gives CASSTLAGRQGEQFF.

The chain combines TRBV30 with TRBJ1-4; weak D call: TRBD1 (5 bases). This CDR3 spans 14 amino acids. V dropped 6 bases and J dropped 8 bases, with 19 bases sitting between them. CDR1 is GTSNPN and CDR2 is SVGIG in the germline V gene (reference sequence). Here the CDR3 DNA reads TGTGCCTGCCTCACCCGGGACGGGGGGGAAAAACTGTTTTTT. Its protein is CACLTRDGGEKLFF. Together with reference TRBV30 and TRBJ1-4, the CDR3 gives the full variable domain: SQTIHQWPATLVQPVGSPLSLECTVEGTSNPNLYWYRQAAGRGLQLLFYSVGIGQISSEVPQNLSASRPQDRQFILSSKKLLLSDSGFYLCACLTRDGGEKLFFGSGTQLSVL.

The V gene is TRBV29-1, the J gene TRBJ2-3; 9 bases fit TRBD2. The germline V gene has CDR1 SQVTM and CDR2 ANQGSEA. Losses at the gene ends were 1 base for V and 1 base for J; bases not matched to a gene: 3. CDR3 length: 15 residues. The CDR3 protein is CSVEGSGGGTDTQYF. CDR3 DNA sequence: TGCAGCGTTGAAGGTAGCGGGGGAGGCACAGATACGCAGTATTTT.

The chain combines TRBV19 with TRBJ1-5, with TRBD1 matching 9 bases. Looked up from germline, CDR1 is LNHDA and CDR2 is SQIVND (reference sequence). The V segment lost 6 bases and the J segment 1 base; nucleotides outside the gene matches: 7. The CDR3 runs 16 residues. The DNA of the CDR3 is TGTGCCAGTAGCCCGACGGACAGGGGAAGCAATCAGCCCCAGCATTTT. This translates into CASSPTDRGSNQPQHF.

This chain joins TRBV6-1 and TRBJ1-6; a weak D match, TRBD1 (6 bases). V lost 1 base and J lost 13, with 14 bases in between. Germline CDR1 reads MNHNS; CDR2 reads SASEGT. The CDR3 sequence is 14 residues long. Here the CDR3 reads CASSEGTGTMPLHF. CDR3 DNA sequence: TGTGCCAGCAGTGAAGGTACAGGGACTATGCCCCTCCACTTT.

This clone was picked up a small number of times. This chain uses TRBV2 with TRBJ1-5, with D unresolved. V gave up 2 bases and J gave up 2 bases, with 10 bases separating them. The germline V gene encodes CDR1 SNHLY and CDR2 FYNNEI. This CDR3 comprises 15 residues. CDR3 bases: TGTGCCAGCAGTGAAATGATGGCAGGCAATCAGCCCCAGCATTTT. Its protein is CASSEMMAGNQPQHF.

This chain joins TRBV5-1 and TRBJ1-3, with TRBD1 identical over 9 bases. The CDR3 spans 15 residues. J gave up 5 bases and V 0 bases, and 3 bases lay outside the gene matches. The germline V gene encodes CDR1 SGHRS and CDR2 YFSETQ. The CDR3 here is CASSLGQGVRNTIYF. The CDR3 DNA sequence: TGCGCCAGCAGCTTGGGACAGGGGGTTAGAAACACCATATATTTT.

The chain links TRBV28 to TRBJ1-1; D unclear. CDR3 length: 13 residues. Germline CDR1 and CDR2: MDHEN and SYDVKM. V gave up 6 bases and J gave up 10 bases, with 18 bases separating them. Here the CDR3 DNA reads TGTGCCAGCAGCCTGTCAATAGTCAAGGCAGCTTTCTTT. It translates to CASSLSIVKAAFF.

The chain is built from TRBV27 and TRBJ1-1; D is perhaps TRBD1 (5 bases). Trimming pared 5 bases from V and 1 base from J, leaving 8 bases between. The germline V gene has CDR1 MNHEY and CDR2 SMNVEV (reference sequence). The CDR3 covers 13 residues. The CDR3 coding sequence is TGTGCCAGCAGTGCGGGGACGAACACTGAAGCTTTCTTT. This translates into CASSAGTNTEAFF.

This chain links TRBV29-1 with TRBJ1-1, with 10 nucleotides matching TRBD1. The J segment lost 2 bases and the V segment lost 7 bases, leaving 7 bases of the junction unmatched. CDR3 length: 14 residues. From germline, CDR1 is SQVTM and CDR2 ANQGSEA. The CDR3 loop reads CSATGQGFNTEAFF. Here the CDR3 DNA reads TGCAGCGCCACGGGACAGGGGTTCAACACTGAAGCTTTCTTT.

The sample holds a few counts of this clone. The rearrangement joins TRBV6-5 to TRBJ2-7; 10 positions match TRBD1. J was trimmed by 7 bases and V by 0 bases; bases with no gene match: 9. This CDR3 region has 16 residues. Germline assignment: CDR1 MNHEY and CDR2 SVGAGI. The DNA of the CDR3 is TGTGCCAGCAGTTACTCGGCCGGGACAGGGGCCCAAGAGCAGTACTTC. Amino acid sequence: CASSYSAGTGAQEQYF.

J is TRBJ2-1 and V is TRBV12-3 or TRBV12-4; 7 bases are shared with TRBD1. CDR3 length equals 13 residues. Trimming removed 8 bases from V and 10 bases from J; junction bases left unmatched: 11. CDR3 nucleotide sequence: TGTGCCAGCGGGCAGACAGGGCAAAACGAGCAGTTCTTC. Amino acids: CASGQTGQNEQFF.

The V gene is TRBV2, the J gene TRBJ2-3; D ambiguous. Looked up from germline, CDR1 is SNHLY and CDR2 is FYNNEI. This CDR3 spans 12 amino acids. Trimming took 6 bases from V and 5 from J, leaving 9 bases between them. DNA for the CDR3: TGTGCCAGCAGCGTACTCCAAGATACGCAGTATTTT. It specifies CASSVLQDTQYF.